This T cell receptor beta chain was found in a study of PD-1 blockade in classical Hodgkin lymphoma. Study-level findings and limits: Nothing has yet pinned down what causes the repertoire differences, possibly disease activity or prior therapy. A significant rise in TCR diversity was seen by C4D1 for CD4+ cells but not for CD8+ cells. Partial responders and progressors had significantly lower baseline TCR diversity. TCR diversity at baseline was reported to be reduced in newly diagnosed patients relative to healthy donors.

A note on this clone: Its antigen is unknown.

CDR1 and CDR2 (germline): SGDLS, YYNGEE. Losses at the gene ends were 4 bases for V and 0 bases for J; bases not matched to a gene: 5. The CDR3 totals 15 residues. Sequencing was performed with immunoSEQ multiplex PCR; in TCRdb, only in-frame clones are kept and a portion is missing. The table shows 25,000 to 35,000 clones, with more than 80% occurring only once. Time point in this sample: cycle 4 day 1 (C4D1), after around six weeks of nivolumab. Each patient experienced a relapse that followed autologous stem cell transplantation, and brentuximab vedotin exposure varied. The authors purified CD4+ T cells from thawed PBMCs by magnetic negative selection.

The sample consisted of CD4+ T cells from blood, taken before the fourth cycle of nivolumab. V gene TRBV9 combines with J gene TRBJ2-5; TRBD2 matches 8 bases. The receptor comes from a human donor with classical Hodgkin lymphoma. The CDR3 DNA sequence: TGTGCCAGCAGCCCGGGGGGGGGCCACCAAGAGACCCAGTACTTC. Translation gives CASSPGGGHQETQYF.